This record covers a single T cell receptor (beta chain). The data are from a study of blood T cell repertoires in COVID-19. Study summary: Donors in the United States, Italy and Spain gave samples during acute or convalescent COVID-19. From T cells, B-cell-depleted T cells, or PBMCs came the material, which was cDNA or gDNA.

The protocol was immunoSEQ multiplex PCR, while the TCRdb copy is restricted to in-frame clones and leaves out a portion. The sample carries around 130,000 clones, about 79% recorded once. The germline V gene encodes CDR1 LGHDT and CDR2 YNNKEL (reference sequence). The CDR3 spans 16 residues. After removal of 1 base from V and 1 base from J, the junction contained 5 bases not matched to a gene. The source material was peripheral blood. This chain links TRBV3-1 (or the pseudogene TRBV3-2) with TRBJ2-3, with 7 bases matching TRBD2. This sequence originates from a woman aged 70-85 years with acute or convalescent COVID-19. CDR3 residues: CASSQASLAGTDTQYF. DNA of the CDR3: TGTGCCAGCAGCCAAGCGTCCCTAGCGGGCACAGATACGCAGTATTTT.